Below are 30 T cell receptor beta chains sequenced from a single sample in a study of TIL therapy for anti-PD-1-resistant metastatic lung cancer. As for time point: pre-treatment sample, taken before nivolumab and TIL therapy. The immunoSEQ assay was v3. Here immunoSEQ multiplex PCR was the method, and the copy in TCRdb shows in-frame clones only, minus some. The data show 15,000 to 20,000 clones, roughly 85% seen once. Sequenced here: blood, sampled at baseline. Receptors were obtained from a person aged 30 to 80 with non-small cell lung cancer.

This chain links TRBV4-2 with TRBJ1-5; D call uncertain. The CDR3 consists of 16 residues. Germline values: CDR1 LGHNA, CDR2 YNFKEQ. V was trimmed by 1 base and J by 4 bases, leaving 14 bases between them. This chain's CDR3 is CASSQVMPGGNQPQHF. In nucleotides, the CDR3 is TGTGCCAGCAGCCAAGTAATGCCAGGAGGGAATCAGCCCCAGCATTTT.

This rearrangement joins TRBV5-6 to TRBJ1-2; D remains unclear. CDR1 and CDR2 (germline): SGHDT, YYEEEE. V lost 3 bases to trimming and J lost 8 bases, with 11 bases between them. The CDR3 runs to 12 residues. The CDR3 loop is CASSSRLAGYTF. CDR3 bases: TGTGCCAGCAGCTCTCGGTTGGCCGGCTACACCTTC.

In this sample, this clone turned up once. The CDR3 nucleotides are TGTGCCAGCAGCCCCGAGGGATCAGGGGATCCTCGGAGGGGGGCCAACGTCCTGACTTTC. It specifies CASSPEGSGDPRRGANVLTF. The chain couples TRBV2 to TRBJ2-6, with D perhaps TRBD1 (6 bases). Trimming took off 6 bases at V and 4 bases at J, with 28 bases between the two ends. Germline V gene data show CDR1 as SNHLY and CDR2 as FYNNEI. The CDR3 covers 20 residues.

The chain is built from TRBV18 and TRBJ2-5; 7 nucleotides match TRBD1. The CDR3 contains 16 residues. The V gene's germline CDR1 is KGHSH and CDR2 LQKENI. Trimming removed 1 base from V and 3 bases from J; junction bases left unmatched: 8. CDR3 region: CASSPRFGTEEETQYF. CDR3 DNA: TGTGCCAGCTCACCACGGTTCGGGACAGAAGAAGAGACCCAGTACTTC.

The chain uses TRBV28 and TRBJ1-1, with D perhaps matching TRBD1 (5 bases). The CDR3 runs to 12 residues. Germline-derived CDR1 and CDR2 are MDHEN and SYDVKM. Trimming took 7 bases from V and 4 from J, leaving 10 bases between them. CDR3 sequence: CASKGAPTEAFF. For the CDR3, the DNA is TGTGCCAGCAAAGGGGCCCCCACTGAAGCTTTCTTT.

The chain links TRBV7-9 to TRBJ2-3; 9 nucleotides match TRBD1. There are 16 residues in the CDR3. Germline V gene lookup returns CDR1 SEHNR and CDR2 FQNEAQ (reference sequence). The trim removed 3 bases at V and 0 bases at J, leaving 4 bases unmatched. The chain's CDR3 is CASSLRQGVSTDTQYF. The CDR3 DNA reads TGTGCCAGCAGCTTGCGACAGGGGGTTAGCACAGATACGCAGTATTTT.

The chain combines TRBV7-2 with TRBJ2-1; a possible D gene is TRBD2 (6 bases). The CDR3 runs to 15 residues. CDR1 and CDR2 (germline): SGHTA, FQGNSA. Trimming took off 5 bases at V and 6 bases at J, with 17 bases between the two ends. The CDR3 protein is CASSPLRAGSNEQFF. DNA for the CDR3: TGTGCCAGCAGCCCCCTCCGAGCGGGTTCCAATGAGCAGTTCTTC.

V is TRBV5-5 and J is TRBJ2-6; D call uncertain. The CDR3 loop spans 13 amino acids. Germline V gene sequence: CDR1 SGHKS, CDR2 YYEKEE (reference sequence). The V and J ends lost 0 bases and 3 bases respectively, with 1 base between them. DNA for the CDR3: TGTGCCAGCAGCTTGGTTGGGGCCAACGTCCTGACTTTC. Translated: CASSLVGANVLTF.

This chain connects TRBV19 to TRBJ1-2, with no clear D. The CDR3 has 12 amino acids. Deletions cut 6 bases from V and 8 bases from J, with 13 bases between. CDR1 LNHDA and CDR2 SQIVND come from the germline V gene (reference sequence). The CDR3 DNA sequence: TGTGCCAGTAGGAGAGGTGTCGGCGGCTACACCTTC. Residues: CASRRGVGGYTF.

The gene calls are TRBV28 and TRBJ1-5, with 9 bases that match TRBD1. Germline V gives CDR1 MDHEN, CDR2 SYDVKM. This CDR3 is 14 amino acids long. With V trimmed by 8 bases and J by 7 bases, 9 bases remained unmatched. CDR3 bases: TGTGCCAGCGGAAACACAGGGGGCGGGCAGCCCCAGCATTTT. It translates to CASGNTGGGQPQHF.

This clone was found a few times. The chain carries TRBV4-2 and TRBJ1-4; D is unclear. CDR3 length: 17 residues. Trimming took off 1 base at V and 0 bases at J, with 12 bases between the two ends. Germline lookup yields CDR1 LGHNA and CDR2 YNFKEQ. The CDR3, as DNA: TGTGCCAGCAGCCAAGTTGACCTAGTTGCAACTAATGAAAAACTGTTTTTT. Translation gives CASSQVDLVATNEKLFF.

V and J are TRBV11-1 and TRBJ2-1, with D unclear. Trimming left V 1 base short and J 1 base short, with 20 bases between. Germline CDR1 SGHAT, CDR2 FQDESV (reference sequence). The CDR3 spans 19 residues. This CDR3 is CASSLGTEHLGPSYNEQFF. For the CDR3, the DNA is TGTGCCAGCAGCTTAGGAACTGAGCATTTAGGGCCGTCCTACAATGAGCAGTTCTTC.

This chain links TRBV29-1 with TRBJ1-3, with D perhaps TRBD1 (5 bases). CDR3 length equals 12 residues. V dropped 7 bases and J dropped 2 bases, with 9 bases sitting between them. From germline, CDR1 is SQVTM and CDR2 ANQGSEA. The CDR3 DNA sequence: TGCAGCGCCCGGGACGCTGGAAACACCATATATTTT. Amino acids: CSARDAGNTIYF.

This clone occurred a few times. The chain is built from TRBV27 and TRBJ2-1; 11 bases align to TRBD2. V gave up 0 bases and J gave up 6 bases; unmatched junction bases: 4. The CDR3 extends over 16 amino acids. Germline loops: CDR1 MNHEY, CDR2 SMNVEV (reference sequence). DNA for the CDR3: TGTGCCAGCAGTTTATCAGTACTAGCGGGAGTCAATGAGCAGTTCTTC. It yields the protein CASSLSVLAGVNEQFF.

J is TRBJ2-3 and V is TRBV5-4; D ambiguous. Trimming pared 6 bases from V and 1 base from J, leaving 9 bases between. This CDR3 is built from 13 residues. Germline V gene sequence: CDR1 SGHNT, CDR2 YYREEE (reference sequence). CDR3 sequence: CASTHMGTDTQYF. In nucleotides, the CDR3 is TGTGCCAGCACCCACATGGGCACAGATACGCAGTATTTT.

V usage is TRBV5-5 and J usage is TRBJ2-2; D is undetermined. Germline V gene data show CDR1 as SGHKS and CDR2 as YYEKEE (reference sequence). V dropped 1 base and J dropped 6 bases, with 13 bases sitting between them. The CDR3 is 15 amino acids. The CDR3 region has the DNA TGTGCCAGCAGCTTGCAGTACAGCGCGGCCGGGGAGCTGTTTTTT. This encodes CASSLQYSAAGELFF.

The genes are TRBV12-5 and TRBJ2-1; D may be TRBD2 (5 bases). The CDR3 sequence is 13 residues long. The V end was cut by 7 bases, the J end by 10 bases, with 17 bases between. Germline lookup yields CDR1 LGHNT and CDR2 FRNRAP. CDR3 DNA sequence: TGTGCTAGTGCCCCCCGCCCGGGGTGGGAGCAGTTCTTC. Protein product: CASAPRPGWEQFF.

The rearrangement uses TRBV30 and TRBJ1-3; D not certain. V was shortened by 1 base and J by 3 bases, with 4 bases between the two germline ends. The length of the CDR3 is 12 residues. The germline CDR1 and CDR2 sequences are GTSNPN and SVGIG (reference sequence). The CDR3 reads CAWSGNGNTIYF. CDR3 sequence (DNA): TGTGCCTGGAGTGGGAATGGAAACACCATATATTTT.

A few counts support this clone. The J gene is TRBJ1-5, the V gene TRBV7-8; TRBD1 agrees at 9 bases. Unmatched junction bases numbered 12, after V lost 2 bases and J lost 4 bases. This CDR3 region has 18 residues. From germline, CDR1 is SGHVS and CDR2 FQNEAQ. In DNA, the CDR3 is TGTGCCAGCAGCTTAAAGGGGACAGGGCATCTTTGGAATCAGCCCCAGCATTTT. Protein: CASSLKGTGHLWNQPQHF. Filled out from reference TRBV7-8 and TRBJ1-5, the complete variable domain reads GAGVSQSPRYKVAKRGQDVALRCDPISGHVSLFWYQQALGQGPEFLTYFQNEAQLDKSGLPSDRFFAERPEGSVSTLKIQRTQQEDSAVYLCASSLKGTGHLWNQPQHFGDGTRLSIL.

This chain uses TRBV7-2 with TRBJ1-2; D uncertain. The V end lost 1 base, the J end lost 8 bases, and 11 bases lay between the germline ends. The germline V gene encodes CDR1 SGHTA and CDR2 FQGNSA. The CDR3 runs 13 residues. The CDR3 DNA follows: TGTGCCAGCAGCTTAGGCGGACCCAAAGGCTACACCTTC. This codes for CASSLGGPKGYTF.

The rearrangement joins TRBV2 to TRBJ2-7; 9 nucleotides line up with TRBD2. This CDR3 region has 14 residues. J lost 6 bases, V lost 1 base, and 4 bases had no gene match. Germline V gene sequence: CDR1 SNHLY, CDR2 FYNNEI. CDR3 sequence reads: CASSEVIAGAEQYF. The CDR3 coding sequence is TGTGCCAGCAGTGAAGTGATAGCGGGAGCCGAGCAGTACTTC.

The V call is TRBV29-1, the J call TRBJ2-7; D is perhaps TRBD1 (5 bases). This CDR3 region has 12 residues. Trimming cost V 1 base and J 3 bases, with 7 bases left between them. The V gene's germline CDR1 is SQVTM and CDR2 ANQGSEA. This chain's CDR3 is CSVEVQGYEQYF. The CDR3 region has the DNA TGCAGCGTTGAAGTCCAGGGCTACGAGCAGTACTTC.

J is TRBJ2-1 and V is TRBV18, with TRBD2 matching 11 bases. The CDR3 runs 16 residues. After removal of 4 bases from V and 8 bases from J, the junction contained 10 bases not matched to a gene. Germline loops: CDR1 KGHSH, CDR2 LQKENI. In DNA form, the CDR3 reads TGTGCCAGCTCACAATCCGGGACTAGCGGAGGTGATGAGCAGTTCTTC. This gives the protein CASSQSGTSGGDEQFF.

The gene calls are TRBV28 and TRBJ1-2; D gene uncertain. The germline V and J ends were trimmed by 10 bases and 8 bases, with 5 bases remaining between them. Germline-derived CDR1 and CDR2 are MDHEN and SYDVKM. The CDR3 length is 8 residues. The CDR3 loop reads CATEGYTF. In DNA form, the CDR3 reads TGTGCCACCGAGGGCTACACCTTC.

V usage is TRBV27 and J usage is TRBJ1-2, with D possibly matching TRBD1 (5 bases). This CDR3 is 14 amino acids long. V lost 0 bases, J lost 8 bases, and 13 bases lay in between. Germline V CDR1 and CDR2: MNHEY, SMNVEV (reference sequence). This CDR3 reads CASSLSGGEGGYTF. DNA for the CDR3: TGTGCCAGCAGTTTATCCGGAGGGGAGGGCGGCTACACCTTC.

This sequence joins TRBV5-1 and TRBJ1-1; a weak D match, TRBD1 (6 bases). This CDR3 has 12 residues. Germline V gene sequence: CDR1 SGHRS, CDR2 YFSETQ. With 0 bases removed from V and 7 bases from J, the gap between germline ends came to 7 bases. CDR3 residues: CASSLAGDEAFF. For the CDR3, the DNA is TGCGCCAGCAGCTTGGCAGGGGATGAAGCTTTCTTT.

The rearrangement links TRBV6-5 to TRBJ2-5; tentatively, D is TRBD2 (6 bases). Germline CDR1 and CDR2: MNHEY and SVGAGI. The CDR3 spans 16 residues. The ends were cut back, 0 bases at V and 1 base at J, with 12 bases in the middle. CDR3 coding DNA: TGTGCCAGCAGTTACTCCAGGGCTAGCGCCCAAGAGACCCAGTACTTC. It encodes CASSYSRASAQETQYF.

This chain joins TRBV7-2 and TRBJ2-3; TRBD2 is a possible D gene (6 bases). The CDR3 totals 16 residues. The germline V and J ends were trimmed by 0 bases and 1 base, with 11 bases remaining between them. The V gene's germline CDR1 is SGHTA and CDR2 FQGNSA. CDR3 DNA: TGTGCCAGCAGCTTAGCTGGGGGGTCGGGCACAGATACGCAGTATTTT. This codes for CASSLAGGSGTDTQYF.

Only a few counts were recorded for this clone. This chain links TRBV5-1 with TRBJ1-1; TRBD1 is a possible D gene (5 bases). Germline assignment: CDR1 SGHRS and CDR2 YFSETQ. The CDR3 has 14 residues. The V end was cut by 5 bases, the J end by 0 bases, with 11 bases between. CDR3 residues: CASREGRLNTEAFF. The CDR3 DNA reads TGCGCCAGCAGGGAGGGACGGCTGAACACTGAAGCTTTCTTT.

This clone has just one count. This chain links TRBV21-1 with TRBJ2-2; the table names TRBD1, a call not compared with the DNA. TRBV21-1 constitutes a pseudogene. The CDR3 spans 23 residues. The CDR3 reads CASSPYFKPGQGLNKPNTGELFF. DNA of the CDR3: TGTGCCAGCAGCCCGTATTTTAAGCCGGGACAGGGATTAAATAAGCCGAACACCGGGGAGCTGTTTTTT.